Below, 15 T cell receptor beta chains from the same sample are listed, as sequenced in a study of T cells after yellow fever vaccination. Via MiXCR, TCRdb re-called the 5' RACE reads, giving one row per CDR3 protein. This sample has approximately 150,000 distinct CDR3 sequences; 7% to 10% occur once, and the top ten carry about a third. The specimen comprised CD8+ T cells sorted from PBMCs, sampled 45 days after the yellow fever booster vaccination. All receptors derive from a man aged 18 to 29 who received the YFV17D yellow fever vaccine.

The genes are TRBV14 and TRBJ2-5; 7 bases agree with TRBD1. The CDR3 spans 16 residues. Germline V CDR1 and CDR2: SGHDN, FVKESK. The ends lost 1 base at V and 2 bases at J; junction bases unmatched: 7. This CDR3 reads CASSQAAGGPQETQYF. CDR3 DNA sequence: TGTGCCAGCAGCCAAGCCGCAGGGGGTCCACAAGAGACCCAGTACTTC. The whole variable domain, remainder taken from reference TRBV14 and TRBJ2-5, is EAGVTQFPSHSVIEKGQTVTLRCDPISGHDNLYWYRRVMGKEIKFLLHFVKESKQDESGMPNNRFLAERTGGTYSTLKVQPAELEDSGVYFCASSQAAGGPQETQYFGPGTRLLVL.

This chain connects TRBV19 to TRBJ2-1; 9 nucleotides match TRBD1. Germline V gene sequence: CDR1 LNHDA, CDR2 SQIVND (reference sequence). The CDR3 has 16 residues. After removal of 5 bases from V and 6 bases from J, the junction contained 11 bases not matched to a gene. CDR3 residues: CASSGGYRGPGNEQFF. DNA for the CDR3: TGTGCCAGTAGTGGGGGGTACAGGGGGCCAGGCAATGAGCAGTTCTTC.

The chain carries TRBV5-1 and TRBJ1-1, with no clear D. Germline CDR1 SGHRS, CDR2 YFSETQ. V gave up 6 bases and J gave up 3 bases, with 18 bases separating them. This CDR3 contains 15 residues. The CDR3 sequence is CASTPGLGFDTEAFF. The CDR3, as DNA: TGCGCCAGCACCCCCGGTCTCGGCTTTGACACTGAAGCTTTCTTT.

This chain uses TRBV6-6 with TRBJ2-7; TRBD1 or TRBD2 may be the D gene (5 bases each). The CDR3 is made up of 10 amino acids. Looked up from germline, CDR1 is MNHNY and CDR2 is SVGAGI (reference sequence). Trimming took off 6 bases at V and 10 bases at J, with 10 bases between the two ends. As DNA, the CDR3 is TGTGCCAGCAGAGGGACCGATCAGTACTTC. It yields the protein CASRGTDQYF.

This clonotype showed up many times. The J gene is TRBJ2-3, the V gene TRBV5-6, with D possibly being TRBD1 (6 bases). The CDR3 is 13 residues long. Germline lookup yields CDR1 SGHDT and CDR2 YYEEEE. V was clipped by 4 bases and J by 6 bases, with 12 bases between them. As DNA, the CDR3 is TGTGCCAGCAGCCTAGGGACACCGGATACGCAGTATTTT. It specifies CASSLGTPDTQYF.

The chain employs TRBV12-3 or TRBV12-4 and TRBJ2-7; no definite D call. V dropped 5 bases and J dropped 7 bases, with 9 bases sitting between them. The CDR3 is made up of 11 amino acids. Written as DNA, the CDR3 is TGTGCCAGCAGTGGTAGTAGGGAGCAGTACTTC. Residues: CASSGSREQYF.

The chain joins TRBV4-1 to TRBJ1-1; D is ambiguous. V lost 3 bases and J 0 bases, leaving 17 bases between the germline ends. Germline values: CDR1 MGHRA, CDR2 YSYEKL. The CDR3 extends over 17 amino acids. The CDR3, as DNA: TGCGCCAGCAGCCATCCACCAAACCGGGGTATGAACACTGAAGCTTTCTTT. Protein: CASSHPPNRGMNTEAFF.

J is TRBJ2-7 and V is TRBV6-2 or TRBV6-3; 10 nucleotides line up with TRBD1. CDR1 MNHEY and CDR2 SVGEGT come from the germline V gene. The CDR3 runs 14 residues. Trimming took 9 bases from V and 2 from J; bases not matched to a gene: 7. The CDR3 sequence: CASGDRGFTYEQYF. DNA for the CDR3: TGTGCCAGTGGGGACAGGGGATTCACCTACGAGCAGTACTTC.

This clonotype was recorded many times. The V call is TRBV28, the J call TRBJ2-1, with D possibly TRBD2 on 6 matching bases. The CDR3 is made up of 16 amino acids. Between the trimmed V and J ends, which lost 8 bases and 2 bases, there was a span of 19 bases. Germline-derived CDR1 and CDR2 are MDHEN and SYDVKM. The CDR3 loop is CASFSRRGIPYNEQFF. CDR3 nucleotides: TGTGCCAGCTTCAGTCGCCGGGGGATCCCCTACAATGAGCAGTTCTTC. The full variable domain, rest sourced from reference TRBV28 and TRBJ2-1, is DVKVTQSSRYLVKRTGEKVFLECVQDMDHENMFWYRQDPGLGLRLIYFSYDVKMKEKGDIPEGYSVSREKKERFSLILESASTNQTSMYLCASFSRRGIPYNEQFFGPGTRLTVL.

In its sample, this clonotype was seen a few times. CDR3 nucleotide sequence: TGTGCCAGCAGTCCCCGACAGGGATTATCCTACGAGCAGTACTTC. Translated, it gives CASSPRQGLSYEQYF. The chain links TRBV27 to TRBJ2-7; 7 bases line up with TRBD1. V lost 5 bases and J lost 1; bases outside the gene matches: 8. The CDR3 has 15 amino acids. Germline CDR1 and CDR2: MNHEY and SMNVEV (reference sequence).

In its sample, this clonotype was seen a few times. The chain recombines TRBV20-1 with TRBJ2-1; D unresolved. This CDR3 is 13 amino acids long. Germline V gene sequence: CDR1 DFQATT, CDR2 SNEGSKA (reference sequence). Trimming left V 6 bases short and J 3 bases short, with 12 bases between. The CDR3 protein is CSALRGDYNEQFF. The CDR3 bases are TGCAGTGCCTTACGTGGGGACTACAATGAGCAGTTCTTC.

As regards this clonotype: One end of the junction is discordant with germline, which a read error may explain. This rearrangement joins TRBV5-1 to TRBJ1-6; possible D gene TRBD1, 5 bases. Germline values: CDR1 SGHRS, CDR2 YFSETQ. The CDR3 is 15 amino acids. CDR3 protein: CASSTSGMDNSPLHF. In DNA, the CDR3 is TGCGCCAGCAGCACCTCCGGGATGGACAATTCCCCCCTCCACTTT.

The chain combines TRBV5-1 with TRBJ2-2, with D possibly TRBD1 on 5 matching bases. V dropped 2 bases and J dropped 4 bases, with 9 bases sitting between them. The CDR3 extends over 14 amino acids. CDR1 is SGHRS, CDR2 YFSETQ, per germline. CDR3 amino acids: CASSFRRGTGELFF. CDR3 DNA: TGCGCCAGCAGCTTCAGAAGGGGCACCGGGGAGCTGTTTTTT.

This chain links TRBV18 with TRBJ2-6; D call uncertain. The V end was cut by 3 bases, the J end by 3 bases, with 9 bases between. The CDR3 length is 15 residues. The V gene's germline CDR1 is KGHSH and CDR2 LQKENI. The CDR3: CASSPGQLGANVLTF. The CDR3 coding sequence is TGTGCCAGCTCACCGGGCCAGCTTGGGGCCAACGTCCTGACTTTC.

This clonotype turned up a few times. This chain uses TRBV5-1 with TRBJ2-2; TRBD1 agrees at 7 bases. J was trimmed by 7 bases and V by 3 bases; bases with no gene match: 6. Per germline, CDR1 SGHRS and CDR2 YFSETQ. The CDR3 is 14 amino acids. CDR3 sequence (DNA): TGCGCCAGCAGCTCCGGGACAGCGAACGGGGAGCTGTTTTTT. Amino acids: CASSSGTANGELFF.